This is a list of T cell receptor beta chains from one sample in a study of shared clonotypes between healthy human individuals. Produced via immunoSEQ multiplex PCR; TCRdb's table is partial and in-frame only. Of 2 million to 2.5 million clones in the sample, more than 85% were seen once. Specimen: naive CD4+ T cells from PBMCs. The receptors shown here come from a man between 18 and 35 years old in good health. Some clones in this sample may be carry-over from other donors' samples. Each CDR3 is given with its conserved first and last residue. The D gene is left open where the match is weak. Clone size is shown for a subset of rows, as once, few, many or a class of expanded clone.

clone_size | j_call | d_call | v_call | cdr3_nt | cdr3_aa
. | TRBJ2-1 | TRBD2 | TRBV28 | TGTGCCAGCAGTTTAAATTATGGTCTAGCGGGAGACACGATACGCTCCTACAATGAGCAGTTCTTC | CASSLNYGLAGDTIRSYNEQFF
. | TRBJ2-1 | . | TRBV18 | TGTGCCAGCTCACCACCCCTCCGGGCGAGTGCCAATGAGCAGTTCTTC | CASSPPLRASANEQFF
. | TRBJ1-3 | . | TRBV2 | TGTGCCAGCAGTGAACGTCAGGGAAACACCATATATTTT | CASSERQGNTIYF
. | TRBJ1-1 | . | TRBV5-1 | TGCGCCAGCAGCTTGGTTGGGGGCCGGGGGAACACTGAAGCTTTCTTT | CASSLVGGRGNTEAFF
once | TRBJ2-3 | TRBD2 | TRBV7-4 | TGTGCCAGCAGCCCCCGGACTAGCGGGCCTCGCCAAACGCAGTATTTT | CASSPRTSGPRQTQYF
. | TRBJ2-5 | . | TRBV10-1 | TGCGCCAGCAGTGAGTCGAAGGGCACGGAGACCCAGTACTTC | CASSESKGTETQYF
once | TRBJ1-2 | TRBD1 | TRBV27 | TGTGCCAGCAGTCCCATTAGCAGGGGGCTTCTCTATGGCTACACCTTC | CASSPISRGLLYGYTF
. | TRBJ1-5 | TRBD1 | TRBV6-1 | TGTGCCAGCAGTGGTATGGGACAGGTTGCTCAGCCCCAGCATTTT | CASSGMGQVAQPQHF
. | TRBJ2-1 | . | TRBV7-9 | TGTGCCAGCAGCTTAACTGGCCGTGGGGGATTTTACAATGAGCAGTTCTTC | CASSLTGRGGFYNEQFF
. | TRBJ2-1 | TRBD1 | TRBV5-1 | TGCGCCAGCAGCTCGGGACAGGGGATCGATGAGCAGTTCTTC | CASSSGQGIDEQFF
. | TRBJ2-3 | . | TRBV28 | TGTGCCAGCAGTTTAATCCGTGGTACGCAGTATTTT | CASSLIRGTQYF
. | TRBJ2-7 | . | TRBV15 | TGTGCCACCAGCAGAGTCTCCGCCCCGGGACGCCTGAGGCAGTACTTC | CATSRVSAPGRLRQYF
. | TRBJ2-1 | TRBD2 | TRBV5-1 | TGCGCCAGCAGTCGGGGCCGGGAGGGTGAGCAGTTCTTC | CASSRGREGEQFF
. | TRBJ1-1 | TRBD1 | TRBV7-2 | TGTGCCAGCAGCTCTACAGGGGGCCTTACTGAAGCTTTCTTT | CASSSTGGLTEAFF
. | TRBJ2-3 | . | TRBV2 | TGTGCCAGCAGTGAGGGACTTAGTAGCACAGATACGCAGTATTTT | CASSEGLSSTDTQYF
. | TRBJ2-3 | . | TRBV11-2 | TGTGCCAGCAGCTTGCAACCCGCCTTCCGCACAGATACGCAGTATTTT | CASSLQPAFRTDTQYF